The clone carrying this T cell receptor beta chain was observed a handful of times. Profiling relied on immunoSEQ multiplex PCR, and the TCRdb table lists in-frame clones only, not all of them. Of over 100,000 clones detected, over 80% appear once; the ten largest clones hold roughly 3.9%. The data were taken from a study of blood T cell repertoires in COVID-19. The germline V gene encodes CDR1 MDHEN and CDR2 SYDVKM. The CDR3 length is 14 residues. V gave up 3 bases and J gave up 1 base, with 8 bases separating them. This sequence originates from a woman aged 30 to 39 who had recovered from COVID-19. The sequencing sample was made of PBMCs or T cells enriched from blood (not recorded which). The V call is TRBV28, the J call TRBJ2-3; no clear D gene. The CDR3 reads CASSLLGGTDTQYF. The CDR3 coding sequence is TGTGCCAGCAGTTTGCTGGGCGGCACAGATACGCAGTATTTT.